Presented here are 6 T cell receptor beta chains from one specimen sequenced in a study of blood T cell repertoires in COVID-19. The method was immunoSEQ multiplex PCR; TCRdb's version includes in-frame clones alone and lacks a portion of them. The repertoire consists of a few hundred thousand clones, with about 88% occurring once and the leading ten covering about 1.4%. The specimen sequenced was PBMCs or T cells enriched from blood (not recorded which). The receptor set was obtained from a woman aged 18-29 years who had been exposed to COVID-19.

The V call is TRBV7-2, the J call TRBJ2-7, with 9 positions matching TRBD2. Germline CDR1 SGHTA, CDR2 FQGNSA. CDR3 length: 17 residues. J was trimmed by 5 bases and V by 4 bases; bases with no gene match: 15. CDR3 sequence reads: CASSSRLAGVLANEQYF. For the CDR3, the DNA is TGTGCCAGCAGCTCGAGGTTAGCGGGAGTCCTGGCCAACGAGCAGTACTTC.

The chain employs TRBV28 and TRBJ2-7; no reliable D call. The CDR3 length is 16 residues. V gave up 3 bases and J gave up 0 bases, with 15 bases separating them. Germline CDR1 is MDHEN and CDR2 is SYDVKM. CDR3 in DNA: TGTGCCAGCAGTTTGTTTGGCGGTTTGAGCTCCTACGAGCAGTACTTC. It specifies CASSLFGGLSSYEQYF. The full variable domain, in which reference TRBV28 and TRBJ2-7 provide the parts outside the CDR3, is DVKVTQSSRYLVKRTGEKVFLECVQDMDHENMFWYRQDPGLGLRLIYFSYDVKMKEKGDIPEGYSVSREKKERFSLILESASTNQTSMYLCASSLFGGLSSYEQYFGPGTRLTVT.

The CDR3 DNA reads TGTGCCAGCAGCTACGACACGACCAATGAGCAGTTCTTC. Protein sequence: CASSYDTTNEQFF. This sequence joins TRBV5-5 and TRBJ2-1; no clear D gene. Trimming removed 3 bases from V and 6 bases from J, with 10 bases in between. From germline, CDR1 is SGHKS and CDR2 YYEKEE (reference sequence). This CDR3 is 13 amino acids long.

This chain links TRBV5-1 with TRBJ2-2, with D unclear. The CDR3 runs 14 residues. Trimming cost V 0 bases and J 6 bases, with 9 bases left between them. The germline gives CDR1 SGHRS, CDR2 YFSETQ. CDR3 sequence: CASSLVAIAGELFF. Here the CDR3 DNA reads TGCGCCAGCAGCTTGGTCGCGATCGCCGGGGAGCTGTTTTTT.

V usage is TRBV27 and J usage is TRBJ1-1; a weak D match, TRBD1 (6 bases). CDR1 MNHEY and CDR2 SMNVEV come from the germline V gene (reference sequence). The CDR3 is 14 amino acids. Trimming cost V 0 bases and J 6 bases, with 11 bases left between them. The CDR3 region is CASSLSGRGPEAFF. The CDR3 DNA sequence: TGTGCCAGCAGTTTATCAGGCAGGGGACCTGAAGCTTTCTTT.

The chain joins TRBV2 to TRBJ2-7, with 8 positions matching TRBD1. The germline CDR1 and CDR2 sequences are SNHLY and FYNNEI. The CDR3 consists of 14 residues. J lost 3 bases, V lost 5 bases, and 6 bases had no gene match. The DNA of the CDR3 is TGTGCCAGCAGTCGGACAGGGCGCGGCTACGAGCAGTACTTC. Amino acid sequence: CASSRTGRGYEQYF.